This entry features one T cell receptor beta chain sequence. The sample originates from a study of blood T cell repertoires in COVID-19. Living in about two dozen US areas, the participants were between 18 and 89 years of age. Participant reports of clinical history set cohort assignment. Assay: immunoSEQ multiplex PCR; the TCRdb copy retains only in-frame clones and omits some. The sample carries about 250,000 clones, 75% to 85% recorded once. The specimen was PBMCs or T cells enriched from blood (not recorded which). The source of this sequence is a woman in her 50s with acute COVID-19.

The CDR3 here is CASSSGGLAGGQETQYF. CDR3 nucleotides: TGTGCCAGCAGCTCTGGAGGCTTAGCGGGGGGTCAAGAGACCCAGTACTTC. The rearrangement joins TRBV5-8 to TRBJ2-5; 10 bases map to TRBD2. Unmatched junction bases numbered 10, after V lost 3 bases and J lost 2 bases. Germline CDR1 is SGHTS and CDR2 is YDEGEE. The CDR3 is made up of 17 amino acids.